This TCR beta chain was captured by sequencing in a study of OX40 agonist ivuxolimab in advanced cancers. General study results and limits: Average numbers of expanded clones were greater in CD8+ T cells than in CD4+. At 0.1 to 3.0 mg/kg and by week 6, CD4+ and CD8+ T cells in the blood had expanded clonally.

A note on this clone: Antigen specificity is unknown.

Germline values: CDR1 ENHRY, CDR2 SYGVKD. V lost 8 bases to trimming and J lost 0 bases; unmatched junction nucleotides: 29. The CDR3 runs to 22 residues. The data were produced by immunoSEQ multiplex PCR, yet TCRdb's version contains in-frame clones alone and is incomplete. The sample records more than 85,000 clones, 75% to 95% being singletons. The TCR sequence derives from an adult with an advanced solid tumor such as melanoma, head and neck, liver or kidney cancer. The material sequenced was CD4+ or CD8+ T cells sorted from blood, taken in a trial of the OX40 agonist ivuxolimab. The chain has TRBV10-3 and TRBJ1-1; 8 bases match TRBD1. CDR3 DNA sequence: TGTGCCATCTCATTCCGGGATGTTGGACAGGGAAGGATCAGGCCCCTGAACACTGAAGCTTTCTTT. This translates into CAISFRDVGQGRIRPLNTEAFF.